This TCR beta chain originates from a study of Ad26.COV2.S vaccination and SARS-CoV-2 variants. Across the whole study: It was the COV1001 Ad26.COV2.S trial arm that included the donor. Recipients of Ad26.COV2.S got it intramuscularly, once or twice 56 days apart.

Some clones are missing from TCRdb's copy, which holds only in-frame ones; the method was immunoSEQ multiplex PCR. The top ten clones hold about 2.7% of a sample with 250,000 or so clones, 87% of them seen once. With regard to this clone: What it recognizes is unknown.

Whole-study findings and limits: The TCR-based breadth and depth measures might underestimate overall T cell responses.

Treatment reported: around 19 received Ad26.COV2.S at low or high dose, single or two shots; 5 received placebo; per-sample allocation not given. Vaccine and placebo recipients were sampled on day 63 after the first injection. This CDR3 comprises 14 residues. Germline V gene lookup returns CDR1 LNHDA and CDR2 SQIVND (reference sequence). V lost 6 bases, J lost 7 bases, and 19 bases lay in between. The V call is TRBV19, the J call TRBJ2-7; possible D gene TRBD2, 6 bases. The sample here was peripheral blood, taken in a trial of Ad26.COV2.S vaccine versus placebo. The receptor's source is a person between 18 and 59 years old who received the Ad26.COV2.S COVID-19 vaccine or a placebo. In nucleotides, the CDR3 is TGTGCCAGTAGCAGTGGCGGGGCCGTCCGGGAGCAGTACTTC. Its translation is CASSSGGAVREQYF.